This is a list of T cell receptor beta chains from one sample in a study of T cell repertoires in cytomegalovirus infection. One entry per CDR3 protein, called by TCRdb with MiXCR from the reads. The table shows about 250,000 distinct CDR3 sequences, with about 15% occurring only once. The specimen sequenced was CD8+ T cells from PBMCs. These TCRs come from a human donor in good health (CMV status not recorded). Some clones in this sample may be carry-over from other donors' samples. Each CDR3 is given with its conserved first and last residue. The order of the fields is J gene, V gene, D gene, clone size, CDR3 DNA, CDR3 protein. The D gene is left open where the match is weak. Part of the rows lack a size; the others show once, few, many or a class for expanded clones.

>TRBJ2-7|TRBV20-1|TRBD1|-
TGCAGTGCCACCGGGACAGACTACGAGCAGTACTTC
CSATGTDYEQYF
>TRBJ1-5|TRBV12-5|-|-
TGTGCTAGTGGTTCCTTTAAGGGCAATCAGCCCCAGCATTTT
CASGSFKGNQPQHF
>TRBJ2-1|TRBV5-6|TRBD2|few
TGTGCCAGCAGCACTAGCGACGGGGGGTTAATTCCGTTCTTC
CASSTSDGGLIPFF
>TRBJ2-5|TRBV7-6|-|few
TGTGCCAGCAGCTCCTTTAGAGGGGAGGCCCAGTACTTC
CASSSFRGEAQYF
>TRBJ1-5|TRBV15|-|few
TGTGCCACCAGCAGAGATTCTATCGGGGTAAGCAATCAGCCCCAGCATTTT
CATSRDSIGVSNQPQHF
>TRBJ2-3|TRBV28|-|many
TGTGCCAGCAGTTTCGAGGGAGGAGGGGTGAGCACAGATACGCAGTATTTT
CASSFEGGGVSTDTQYF
>TRBJ1-1|TRBV6-2/TRBV6-3|-|many
TGTGCCAGCAGTTACTCACGGGGAGTGAACACTGAAGCTTTCTTT
CASSYSRGVNTEAFF
>TRBJ2-3|TRBV29-1|-|-
TGCAGCGTAAGGGGGGATGGGGATACGCAGTATTTT
CSVRGDGDTQYF
>TRBJ2-7|TRBV4-1|-|few
TGCGCCAGCAGCCAAGGGGGGCCCGACTTTTACGAGCAGTACTTC
CASSQGGPDFYEQYF
>TRBJ1-4|TRBV7-9|TRBD1|many
TGTGCCAGCAGCTCCCGGGACAGCCTTAATGAAAAACTGTTTTTT
CASSSRDSLNEKLFF
>TRBJ2-3|TRBV12-3/TRBV12-4|-|many
TGTGCCAGCAGTCCCCAAGGCGGGGCAACAGATACGCAGTATTTT
CASSPQGGATDTQYF
>TRBJ1-3|TRBV4-3|TRBD1|few
TGCGCCAGCAGCCATACAGGGGGACCTGGAAACACCATATATTTT
CASSHTGGPGNTIYF
>TRBJ2-7|TRBV6-6|-|-
TGTGCCAGCAGTTTCGCTAGTGTGCGGCTCGAGCAGTACTTC
CASSFASVRLEQYF
>TRBJ2-1|TRBV12-5|-|many
TGTGCTAGTGGTTTGGTACCTTCCTACTCCTACAATGAGCAGTTCTTC
CASGLVPSYSYNEQFF
>TRBJ1-1|TRBV29-1|-|-
TGCAGCGTTGGGGCAGGGACTTTGAACACTGAAGCTTTCTTT
CSVGAGTLNTEAFF
>TRBJ2-7|TRBV6-2/TRBV6-3|-|once
TGTGCCAGCAGTTACGGCGGGAATACCTACGAGCAGTACTTC
CASSYGGNTYEQYF
>TRBJ2-1|TRBV29-1|-|few
TGCAGCGTTGAAGGTATCTACAATGAGCAGTTCTTC
CSVEGIYNEQFF
>TRBJ2-2|TRBV2|-|few
TGTGCCAGCAGTGATGTGAGTGACCGGGAGCTGTTTTTT
CASSDVSDRELFF
>TRBJ2-2|TRBV19|-|many
TGTGCCAGTAGTGCCCACATAAACACCGGGGAGCTGTTTTTT
CASSAHINTGELFF
>TRBJ2-7|TRBV5-6|-|-
TGTGCCAGCAGCTTTATCAGCCGCTCCTACGAGCAGTACTTC
CASSFISRSYEQYF
>TRBJ1-1|TRBV7-8|-|many
TGTGCCAGCACCTATATAGGGGGCACTGAAGCTTTCTTT
CASTYIGGTEAFF
>TRBJ2-7|TRBV14|TRBD1|many
TGTGCCAGCAGCCTAGGGACAGGGGGCTACGGGGAGCAGTACTTC
CASSLGTGGYGEQYF
>TRBJ2-7|TRBV20-1|TRBD2|-
TGCAGTGCCAACGGGGGGAGCTCCTACGAGCAGTACTTC
CSANGGSSYEQYF
>TRBJ2-3|TRBV28|TRBD1|many
TGTGCCAGCAGTCCTCCCGGGACAGGATACACAGATACGCAGTATTTT
CASSPPGTGYTDTQYF
>TRBJ2-3|TRBV13|-|few
TGTGCCAGCAGCCAGGGGAATACGCAGTATTTT
CASSQGNTQYF
>TRBJ1-4|TRBV7-9|TRBD1|many
TGTGCCAGCAGCTCTCCTGACAGGGGCACTAATGAAAAACTGTTTTTT
CASSSPDRGTNEKLFF
>TRBJ1-1|TRBV6-6|-|-
TGTGCCAGCAGGCAGCAGGTGAACACTGAAGCTTTCTTT
CASRQQVNTEAFF
>TRBJ1-4|TRBV19|-|-
TGTGCCAGTAGTATCAGCAGGGACACTGAAAAACTGTTTTTT
CASSISRDTEKLFF
>TRBJ1-1|TRBV5-1|TRBD1|-
TGCGCCAGCAGCCATTACAGGGGAGAGGGCACTGAAGCTTTCTTT
CASSHYRGEGTEAFF
>TRBJ1-2|TRBV6-6|-|-
TGTGCCAGCAGTTTCTCAGACTCCGACTACTATGGCTACACCTTC
CASSFSDSDYYGYTF
>TRBJ1-5|TRBV12-3/TRBV12-4|-|many
TGTGCCAGCAGTCCGCTTGGGTTTGGCAATCAGCCCCAGCATTTT
CASSPLGFGNQPQHF
>TRBJ1-5|TRBV7-6|-|many
TGTGCCAGCAGTTGGGATAGCAATCAGCCCCAGCATTTT
CASSWDSNQPQHF
>TRBJ1-2|TRBV7-6|-|-
TGTGCCAGCATCCAGGGGAGGTCAGACGGCCCTTTGACTGAGCCCAACTATGGCTACACCTTC
CASIQGRSDGPLTEPNYGYTF
>TRBJ2-1|TRBV6-4|-|many
TGTGCCAGCAGTGACTCGCCCCTAACTCGCTCCTACAATGAGCAGTTCTTC
CASSDSPLTRSYNEQFF
>TRBJ2-3|TRBV7-8|TRBD1|many
TGTGCCAGCAGCTTGGCCCTGGGGACAGGGGGCCCCTTTACGCAGTATTTT
CASSLALGTGGPFTQYF
>TRBJ2-1|TRBV6-2/TRBV6-3|-|-
TGTGCCAGCAGCGGGACCCGGGCCCTTAGGTTGGAGCAGTTCTTC
CASSGTRALRLEQFF
>TRBJ2-3|TRBV7-2|TRBD2|many
TGTGCCAGCAGCGATAGGACAGGGGCTAGCGGGGGGGGCACAGATACGCAGTATTTT
CASSDRTGASGGGTDTQYF
>TRBJ2-7|TRBV7-8|TRBD1|-
TGTGCCAGCAGCTTCCTAAAAGTTGTACCGGGACAGGGGGCATCCTACGAGCAGTACTTC
CASSFLKVVPGQGASYEQYF
>TRBJ2-2|TRBV6-5|TRBD2|many
TGTGCCAGCAGTTACGCGGGGGGCACCGGGGAGCTGTTTTTT
CASSYAGGTGELFF
>TRBJ2-2|TRBV2|TRBD1|-
TGTGCCAGCAGTGGACTGACAGGGGGCACCGGGGAGCTGTTTTTT
CASSGLTGGTGELFF
>TRBJ1-1|TRBV7-8|TRBD1|many
TGTGCCAGCAGCGCGACAGGGAATGGGGGAATGAACACTGAAGCTTTCTTT
CASSATGNGGMNTEAFF
>TRBJ2-7|TRBV6-2/TRBV6-3|-|-
TGTGCCAGCAGTTGGGCAGGGAGCTCCTACGAGCAGTACTTC
CASSWAGSSYEQYF
>TRBJ2-5|TRBV4-1|TRBD1|many
TGCGCCAGCAGCCAAGACCCAGGGGGTATGGAGACCCAGTACTTC
CASSQDPGGMETQYF
>TRBJ1-1|TRBV4-1|TRBD1|few
TGCGCCAGCAGCCAGCAGGGAGGGGGCTCGGGGGCTGAAGCTTTCTTT
CASSQQGGGSGAEAFF
>TRBJ2-7|TRBV4-1|-|-
TGCGCCAGCAGCCAAGACGGGCAGGGGTCGCGCGAGCAGTACTTC
CASSQDGQGSREQYF
>TRBJ1-1|TRBV9|TRBD1|few
TGTGCCAGCAGCGAGCTTCGACAGGGTATTGAAGCTTTCTTT
CASSELRQGIEAFF
>TRBJ2-7|TRBV19|-|-
TGTGCCAGTAGTATTAGGTACAGGGTAGGGGACTACGAGCAGTACTTC
CASSIRYRVGDYEQYF
>TRBJ2-2|TRBV24-1|-|few
TGTGCCACCAGTGAGACCGGGGAGCTGTTTTTT
CATSETGELFF